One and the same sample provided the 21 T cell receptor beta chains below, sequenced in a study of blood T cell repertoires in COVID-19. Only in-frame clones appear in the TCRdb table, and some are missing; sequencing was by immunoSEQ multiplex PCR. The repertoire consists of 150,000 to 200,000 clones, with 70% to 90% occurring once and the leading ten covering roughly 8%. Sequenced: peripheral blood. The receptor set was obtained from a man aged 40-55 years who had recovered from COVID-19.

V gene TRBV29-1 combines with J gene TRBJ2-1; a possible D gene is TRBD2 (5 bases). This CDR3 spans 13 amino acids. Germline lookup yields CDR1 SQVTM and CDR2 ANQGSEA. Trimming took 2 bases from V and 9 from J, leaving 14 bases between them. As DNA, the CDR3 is TGCAGCGTTGAATCCCCCGGCGAGGGTGAGCAGTTCTTC. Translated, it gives CSVESPGEGEQFF.

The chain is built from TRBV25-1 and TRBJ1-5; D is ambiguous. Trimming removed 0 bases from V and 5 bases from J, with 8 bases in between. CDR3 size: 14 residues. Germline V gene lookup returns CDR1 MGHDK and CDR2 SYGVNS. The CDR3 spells CASSEYNKDQPQHF. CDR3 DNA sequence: TGTGCCAGCAGTGAATATAACAAAGATCAGCCCCAGCATTTT.

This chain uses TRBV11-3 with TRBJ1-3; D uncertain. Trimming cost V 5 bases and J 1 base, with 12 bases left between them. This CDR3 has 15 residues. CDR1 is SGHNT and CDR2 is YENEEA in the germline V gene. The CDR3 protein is CASSPDPGSGNTIYF. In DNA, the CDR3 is TGTGCCAGCAGCCCCGACCCGGGGTCTGGAAACACCATATATTTT.

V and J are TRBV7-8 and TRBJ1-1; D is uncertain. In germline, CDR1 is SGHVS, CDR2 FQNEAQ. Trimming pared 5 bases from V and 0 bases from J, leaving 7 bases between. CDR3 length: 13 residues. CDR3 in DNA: TGTGCCAGCAGCCGCAGGATGAACACTGAAGCTTTCTTT. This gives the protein CASSRRMNTEAFF.

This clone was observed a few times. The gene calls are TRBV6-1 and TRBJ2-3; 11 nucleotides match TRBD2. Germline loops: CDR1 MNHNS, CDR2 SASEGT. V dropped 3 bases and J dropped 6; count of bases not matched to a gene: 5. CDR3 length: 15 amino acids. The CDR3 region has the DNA TGTGCCAGCAGTGAGGGTAGCGGGAGGGTCGATACGCAGTATTTT. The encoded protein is CASSEGSGRVDTQYF.

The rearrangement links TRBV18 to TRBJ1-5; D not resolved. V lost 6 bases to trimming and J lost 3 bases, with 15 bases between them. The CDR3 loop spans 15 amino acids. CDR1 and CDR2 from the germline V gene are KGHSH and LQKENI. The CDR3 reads CASSNLTGYNQPQHF. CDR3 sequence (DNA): TGTGCCAGCTCGAACTTAACGGGTTACAATCAGCCCCAGCATTTT.

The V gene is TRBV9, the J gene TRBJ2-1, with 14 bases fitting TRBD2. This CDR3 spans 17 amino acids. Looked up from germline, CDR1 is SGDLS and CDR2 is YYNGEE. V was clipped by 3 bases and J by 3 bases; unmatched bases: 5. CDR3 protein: CASSEGGLAGDYNEQFF. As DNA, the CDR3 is TGTGCCAGCAGCGAGGGGGGACTAGCGGGAGACTACAATGAGCAGTTCTTC.

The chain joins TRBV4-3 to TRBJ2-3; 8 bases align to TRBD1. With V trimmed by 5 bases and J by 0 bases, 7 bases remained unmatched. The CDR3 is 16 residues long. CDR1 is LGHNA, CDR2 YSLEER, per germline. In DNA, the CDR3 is TGCGCCAGCAGCTCCCAGACAGGGGAGAGCACAGATACGCAGTATTTT. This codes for CASSSQTGESTDTQYF.

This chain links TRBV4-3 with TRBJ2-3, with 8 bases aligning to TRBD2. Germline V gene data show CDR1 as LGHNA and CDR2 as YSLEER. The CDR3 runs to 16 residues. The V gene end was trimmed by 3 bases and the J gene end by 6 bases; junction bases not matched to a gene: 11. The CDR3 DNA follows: TGCGCCAGCAGCCATGCACTAGCGGTAGTTTCGGATACGCAGTATTTT. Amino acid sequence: CASSHALAVVSDTQYF.

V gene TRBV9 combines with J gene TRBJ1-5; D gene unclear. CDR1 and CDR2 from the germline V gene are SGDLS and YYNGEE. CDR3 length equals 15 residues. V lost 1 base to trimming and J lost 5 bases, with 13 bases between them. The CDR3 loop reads CASSVNGEYDQPQHF. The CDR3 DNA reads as TGTGCCAGCAGCGTAAACGGAGAGTACGATCAGCCCCAGCATTTT.

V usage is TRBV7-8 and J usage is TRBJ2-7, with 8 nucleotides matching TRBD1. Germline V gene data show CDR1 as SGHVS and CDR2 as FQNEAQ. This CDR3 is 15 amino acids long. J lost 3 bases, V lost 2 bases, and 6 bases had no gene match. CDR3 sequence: CASSLLPGTGYEQYF. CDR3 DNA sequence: TGTGCCAGCAGCTTACTTCCCGGGACAGGCTACGAGCAGTACTTC.

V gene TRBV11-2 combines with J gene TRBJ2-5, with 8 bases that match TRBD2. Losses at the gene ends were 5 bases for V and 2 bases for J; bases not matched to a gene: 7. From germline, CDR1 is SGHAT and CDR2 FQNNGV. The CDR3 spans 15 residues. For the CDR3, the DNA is TGTGCCAGCAGCCCTTGGACTAGCCGGCAAGAGACCCAGTACTTC. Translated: CASSPWTSRQETQYF. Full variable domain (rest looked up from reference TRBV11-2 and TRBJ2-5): EAGVAQSPRYKIIEKRQSVAFWCNPISGHATLYWYQQILGQGPKLLIQFQNNGVVDDSQLPKDRFSAERLKGVDSTLKIQPAKLEDSAVYLCASSPWTSRQETQYFGPGTRLLVL.

In nucleotides, the CDR3 is TGTGCCAGCACCATAGGAGAGGACAGGGTATATTTT. Residues: CASTIGEDRVYF. The genes are TRBV11-2 and TRBJ1-3, with 8 bases matching TRBD1. This CDR3 has 12 residues. In germline, CDR1 is SGHAT, CDR2 FQNNGV. V was clipped by 7 bases and J by 14 bases; unmatched bases: 10.

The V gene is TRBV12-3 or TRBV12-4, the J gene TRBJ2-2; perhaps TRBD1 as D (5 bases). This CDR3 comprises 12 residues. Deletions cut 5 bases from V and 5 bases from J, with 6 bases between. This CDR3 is CASSTGTGELFF. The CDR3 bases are TGTGCCAGCAGTACAGGTACCGGGGAGCTGTTTTTT.

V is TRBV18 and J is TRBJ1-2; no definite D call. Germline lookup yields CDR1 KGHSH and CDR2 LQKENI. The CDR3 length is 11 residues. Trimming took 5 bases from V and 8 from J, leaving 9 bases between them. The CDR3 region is CASSGRVGYTF. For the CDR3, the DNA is TGTGCCAGCTCAGGTAGAGTCGGCTACACCTTC.

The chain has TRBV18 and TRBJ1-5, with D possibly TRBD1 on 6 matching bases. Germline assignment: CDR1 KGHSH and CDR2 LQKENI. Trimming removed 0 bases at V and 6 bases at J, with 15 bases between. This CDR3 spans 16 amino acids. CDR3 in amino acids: CASSPPNRVLPQPQHF. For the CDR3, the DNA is TGTGCCAGCTCACCACCGAACAGGGTTTTACCTCAGCCCCAGCATTTT.

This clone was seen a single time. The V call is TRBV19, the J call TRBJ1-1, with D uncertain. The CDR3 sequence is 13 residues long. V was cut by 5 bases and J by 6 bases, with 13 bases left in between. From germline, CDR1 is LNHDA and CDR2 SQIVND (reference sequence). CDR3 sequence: CASSARRWAEAFF. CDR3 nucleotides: TGTGCCAGTAGTGCCCGGCGGTGGGCTGAAGCTTTCTTT.

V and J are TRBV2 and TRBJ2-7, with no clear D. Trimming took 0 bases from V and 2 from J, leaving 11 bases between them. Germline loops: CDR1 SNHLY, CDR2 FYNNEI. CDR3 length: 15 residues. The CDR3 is CASSEALQDPYEQYF. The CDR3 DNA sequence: TGTGCCAGCAGTGAAGCGCTTCAGGATCCCTACGAGCAGTACTTC.

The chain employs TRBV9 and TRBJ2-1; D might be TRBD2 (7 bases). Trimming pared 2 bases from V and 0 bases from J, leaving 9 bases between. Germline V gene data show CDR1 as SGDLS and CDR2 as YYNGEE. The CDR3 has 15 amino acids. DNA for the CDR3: TGTGCCAGCAGCGTTGGGGGGGCCTCCTACAATGAGCAGTTCTTC. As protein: CASSVGGASYNEQFF.

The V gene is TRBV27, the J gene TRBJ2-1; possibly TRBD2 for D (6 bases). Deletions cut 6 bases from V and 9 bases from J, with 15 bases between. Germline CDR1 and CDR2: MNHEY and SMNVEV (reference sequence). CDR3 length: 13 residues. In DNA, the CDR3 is TGTGCCAGCAGCTCCATTGTGGGGGGTGAGCAGTTCTTC. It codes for CASSSIVGGEQFF.

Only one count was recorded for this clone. CDR3 amino acids: CASSLTRLRTYGYTF. The CDR3 nucleotides read TGTGCCAGCAGCCTCACCCGACTCAGGACTTATGGCTACACCTTC. The rearrangement uses TRBV28 and TRBJ1-2; D gene unclear. This CDR3 has 15 residues. V lost 6 bases, J lost 5 bases, and 19 bases lay in between. Germline V CDR1 and CDR2: MDHEN, SYDVKM.